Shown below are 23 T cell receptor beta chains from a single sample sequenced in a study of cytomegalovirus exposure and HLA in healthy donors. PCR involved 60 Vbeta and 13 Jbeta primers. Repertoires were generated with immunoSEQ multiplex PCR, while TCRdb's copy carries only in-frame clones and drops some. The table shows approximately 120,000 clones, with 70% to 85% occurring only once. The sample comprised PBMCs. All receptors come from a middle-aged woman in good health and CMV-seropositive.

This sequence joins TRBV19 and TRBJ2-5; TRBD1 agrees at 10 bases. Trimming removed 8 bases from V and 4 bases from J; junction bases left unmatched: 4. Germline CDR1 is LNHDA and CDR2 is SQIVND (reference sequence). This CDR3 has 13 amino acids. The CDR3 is CASGTGVGETQYF. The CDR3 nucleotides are TGTGCCAGTGGGACAGGGGTGGGAGAGACCCAGTACTTC.

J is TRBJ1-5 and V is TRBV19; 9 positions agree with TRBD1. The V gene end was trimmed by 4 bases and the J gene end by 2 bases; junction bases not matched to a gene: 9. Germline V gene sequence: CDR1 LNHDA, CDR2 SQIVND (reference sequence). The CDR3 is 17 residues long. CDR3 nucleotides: TGTGCCAGTAGTAAAGGGGGGACAGGGAGGGGCAATCAGCCCCAGCATTTT. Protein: CASSKGGTGRGNQPQHF.

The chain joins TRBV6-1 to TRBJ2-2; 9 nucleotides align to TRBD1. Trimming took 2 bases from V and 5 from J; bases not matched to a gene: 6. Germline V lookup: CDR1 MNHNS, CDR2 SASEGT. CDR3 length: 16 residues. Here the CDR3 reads CASSELTGGMTGELFF. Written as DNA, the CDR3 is TGTGCCAGCAGTGAACTGACAGGGGGAATGACCGGGGAGCTGTTTTTT.

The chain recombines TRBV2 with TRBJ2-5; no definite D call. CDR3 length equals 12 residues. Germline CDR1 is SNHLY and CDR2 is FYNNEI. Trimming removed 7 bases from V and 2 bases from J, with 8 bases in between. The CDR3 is CASMAQQETQYF. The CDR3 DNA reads TGTGCCAGCATGGCACAGCAAGAGACCCAGTACTTC.

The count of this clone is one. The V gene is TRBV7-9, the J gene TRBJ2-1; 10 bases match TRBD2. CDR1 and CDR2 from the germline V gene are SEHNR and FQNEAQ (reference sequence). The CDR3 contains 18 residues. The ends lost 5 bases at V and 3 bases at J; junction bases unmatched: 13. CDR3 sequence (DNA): TGTGCCAGCAGCCGGTCTAGCGGGAGAGTGTCCATCTACAATGAGCAGTTCTTC. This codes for CASSRSSGRVSIYNEQFF.

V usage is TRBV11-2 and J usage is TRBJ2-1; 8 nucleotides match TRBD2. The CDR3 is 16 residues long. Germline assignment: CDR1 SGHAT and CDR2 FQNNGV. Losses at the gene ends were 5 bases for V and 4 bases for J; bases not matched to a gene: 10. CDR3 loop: CASSPKLAASYNEQFF. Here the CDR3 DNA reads TGTGCCAGCAGCCCTAAACTAGCGGCCTCTTACAATGAGCAGTTCTTC.

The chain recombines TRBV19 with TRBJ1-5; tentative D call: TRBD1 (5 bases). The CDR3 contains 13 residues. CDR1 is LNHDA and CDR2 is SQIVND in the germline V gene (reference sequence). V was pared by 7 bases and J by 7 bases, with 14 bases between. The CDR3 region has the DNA TGTGCCAGTACATGGGGCGCCGGGCAGCCCCAGCATTTT. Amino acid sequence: CASTWGAGQPQHF.

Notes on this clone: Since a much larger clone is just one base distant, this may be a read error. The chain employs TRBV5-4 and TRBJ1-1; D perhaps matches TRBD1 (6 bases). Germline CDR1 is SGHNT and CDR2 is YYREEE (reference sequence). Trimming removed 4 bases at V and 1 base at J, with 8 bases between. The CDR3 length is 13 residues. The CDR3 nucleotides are TGTGCCAGCAGCCGGGACACGAACACTGAAGCTTTCTTT. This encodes CASSRDTNTEAFF.

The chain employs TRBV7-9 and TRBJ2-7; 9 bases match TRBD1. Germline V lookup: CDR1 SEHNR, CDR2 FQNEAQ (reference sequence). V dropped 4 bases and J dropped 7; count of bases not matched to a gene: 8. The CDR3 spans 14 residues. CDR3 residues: CASSSGQGPREQYF. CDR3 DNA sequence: TGTGCCAGCAGCTCCGGACAGGGGCCGAGGGAGCAGTACTTC.

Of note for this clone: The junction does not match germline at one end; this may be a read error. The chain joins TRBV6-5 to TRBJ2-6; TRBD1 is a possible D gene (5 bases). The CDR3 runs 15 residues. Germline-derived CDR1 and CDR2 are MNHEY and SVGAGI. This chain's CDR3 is CASRTRVAGANGLTF. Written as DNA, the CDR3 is TGTGCCAGCAGGACCAGGGTAGCTGGGGCCAACGGCCTGACTTTC.

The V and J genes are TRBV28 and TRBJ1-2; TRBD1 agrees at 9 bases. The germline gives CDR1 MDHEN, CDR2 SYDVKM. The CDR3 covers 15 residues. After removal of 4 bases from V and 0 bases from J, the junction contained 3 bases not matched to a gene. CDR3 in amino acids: CASSSGTGPNYGYTF. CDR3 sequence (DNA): TGTGCCAGCAGTTCGGGGACAGGGCCTAACTATGGCTACACCTTC.

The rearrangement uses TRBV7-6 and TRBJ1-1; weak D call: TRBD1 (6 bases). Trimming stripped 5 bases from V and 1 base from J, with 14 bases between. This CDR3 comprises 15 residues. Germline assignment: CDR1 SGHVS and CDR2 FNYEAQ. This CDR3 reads CASSPRQDWNTEAFF. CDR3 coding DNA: TGTGCCAGCAGCCCCAGACAGGATTGGAACACTGAAGCTTTCTTT.

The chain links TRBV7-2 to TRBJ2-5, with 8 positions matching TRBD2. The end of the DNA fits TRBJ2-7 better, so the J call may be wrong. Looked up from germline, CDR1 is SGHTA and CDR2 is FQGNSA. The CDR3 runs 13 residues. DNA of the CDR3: TGTGCCTGTCTAGCGGGTTTAACCTACGAGCAGTACTTC. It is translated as CACLAGLTYEQYF.

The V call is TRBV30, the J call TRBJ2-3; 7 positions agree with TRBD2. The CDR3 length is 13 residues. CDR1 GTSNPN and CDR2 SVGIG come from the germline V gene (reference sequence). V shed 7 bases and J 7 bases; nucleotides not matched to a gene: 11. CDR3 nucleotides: TGTGCCTTAACTATGGGAGGGGCAAATACGCAGTATTTT. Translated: CALTMGGANTQYF.

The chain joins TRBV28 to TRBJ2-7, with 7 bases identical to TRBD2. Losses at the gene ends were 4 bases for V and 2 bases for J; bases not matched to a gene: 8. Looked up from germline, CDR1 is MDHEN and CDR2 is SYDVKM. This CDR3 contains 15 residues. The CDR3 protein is CASSSPGGPTYEQYF. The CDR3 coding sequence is TGTGCCAGCAGTTCCCCGGGAGGCCCCACCTACGAGCAGTACTTC.

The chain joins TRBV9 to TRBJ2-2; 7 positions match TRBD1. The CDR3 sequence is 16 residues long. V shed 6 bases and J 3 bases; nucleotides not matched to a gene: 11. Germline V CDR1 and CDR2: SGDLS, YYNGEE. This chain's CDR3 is CASTRAPGQYTGELFF. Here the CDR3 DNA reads TGTGCCAGCACCCGGGCCCCGGGACAGTACACCGGGGAGCTGTTTTTT.

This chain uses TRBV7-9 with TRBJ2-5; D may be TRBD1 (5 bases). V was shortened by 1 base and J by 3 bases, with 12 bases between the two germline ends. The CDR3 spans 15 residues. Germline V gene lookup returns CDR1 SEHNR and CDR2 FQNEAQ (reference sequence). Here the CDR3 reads CASSLGRQGKETQYF. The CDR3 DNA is TGTGCCAGCAGCTTAGGACGGCAGGGCAAAGAGACCCAGTACTTC.

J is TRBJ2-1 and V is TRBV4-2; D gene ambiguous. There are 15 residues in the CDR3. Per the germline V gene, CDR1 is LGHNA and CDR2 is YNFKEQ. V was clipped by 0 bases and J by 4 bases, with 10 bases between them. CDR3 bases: TGTGCCAGCAGCCAAGATTTGGCTTTTTACAATGAGCAGTTCTTC. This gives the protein CASSQDLAFYNEQFF.

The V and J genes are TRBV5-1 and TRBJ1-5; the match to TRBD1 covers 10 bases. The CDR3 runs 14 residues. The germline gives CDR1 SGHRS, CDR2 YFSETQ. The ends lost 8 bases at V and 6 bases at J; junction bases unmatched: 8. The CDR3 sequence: CARMDRGNGQPQHF. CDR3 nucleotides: TGCGCCAGGATGGACAGGGGGAACGGTCAGCCCCAGCATTTT. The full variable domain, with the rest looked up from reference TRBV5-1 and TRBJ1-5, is KAGVTQTPRYLIKTRGQQVTLSCSPISGHRSVSWYQQTPGQGLQFLFEYFSETQRNKGNFPGRFSGRQFSNSRSEMNVSTLELGDSALYLCARMDRGNGQPQHFGDGTRLSIL.

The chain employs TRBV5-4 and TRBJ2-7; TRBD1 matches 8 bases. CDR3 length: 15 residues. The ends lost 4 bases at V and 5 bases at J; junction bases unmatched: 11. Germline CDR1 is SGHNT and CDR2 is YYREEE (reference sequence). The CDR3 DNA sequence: TGTGCCAGCAGCGACCTCGGGCAGGGGGCCAACGAGCAGTACTTC. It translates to CASSDLGQGANEQYF.

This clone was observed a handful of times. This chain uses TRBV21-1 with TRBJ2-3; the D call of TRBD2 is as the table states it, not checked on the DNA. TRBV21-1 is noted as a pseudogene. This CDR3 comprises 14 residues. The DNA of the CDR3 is TGTGCCAGCAGCGGGACTAGCATCACAGATACGCAGTATTTT. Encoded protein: CASSGTSITDTQYF.

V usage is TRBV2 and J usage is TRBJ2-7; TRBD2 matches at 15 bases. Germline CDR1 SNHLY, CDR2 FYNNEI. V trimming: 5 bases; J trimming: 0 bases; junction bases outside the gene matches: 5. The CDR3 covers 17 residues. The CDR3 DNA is TGTGCCAGCAGTCGGACTAGCGGGAGGGAAAGCTCCTACGAGCAGTACTTC. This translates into CASSRTSGRESSYEQYF. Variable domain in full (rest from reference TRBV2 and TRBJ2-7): EPEVTQTPSHQVTQMGQEVILRCVPISNHLYFYWYRQILGQKVEFLVSFYNNEISEKSEIFDDQFSVERPDGSNFTLKIRSTKLEDSAMYFCASSRTSGRESSYEQYFGPGTRLTVT.

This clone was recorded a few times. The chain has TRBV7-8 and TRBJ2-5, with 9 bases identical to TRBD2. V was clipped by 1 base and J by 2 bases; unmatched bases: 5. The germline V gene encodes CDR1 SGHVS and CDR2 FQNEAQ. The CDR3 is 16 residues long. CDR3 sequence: CASSLVQLAGQETQYF. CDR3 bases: TGTGCCAGCAGCTTAGTGCAGCTAGCGGGGCAAGAGACCCAGTACTTC.